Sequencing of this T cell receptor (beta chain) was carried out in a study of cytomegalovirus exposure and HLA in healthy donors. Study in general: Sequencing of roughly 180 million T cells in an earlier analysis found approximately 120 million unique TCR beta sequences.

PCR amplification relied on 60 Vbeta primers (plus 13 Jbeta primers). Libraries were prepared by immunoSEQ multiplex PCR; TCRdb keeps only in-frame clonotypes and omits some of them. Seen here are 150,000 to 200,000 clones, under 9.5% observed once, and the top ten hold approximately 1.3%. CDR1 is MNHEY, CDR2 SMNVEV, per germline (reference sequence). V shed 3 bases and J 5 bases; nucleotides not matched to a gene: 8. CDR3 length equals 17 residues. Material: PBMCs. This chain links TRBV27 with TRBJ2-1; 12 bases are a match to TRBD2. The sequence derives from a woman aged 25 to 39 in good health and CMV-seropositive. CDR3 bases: TGTGCCAGCAGTTTCGCCCGACTAGCGGGGGTCAACAATGAGCAGTTCTTC. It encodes CASSFARLAGVNNEQFF.